This TCR beta chain was observed in a study of blood T cell repertoires in COVID-19. Germline CDR1 reads SGDLS; CDR2 reads YYNGEE. J lost 10 bases, V lost 0 bases, and 14 bases had no gene match. The CDR3 length is 17 residues. The data were produced by immunoSEQ multiplex PCR, yet TCRdb's version contains in-frame clones alone and is incomplete. Seen here are 150,000 to 200,000 clones, around 82% observed once, and the top ten hold under 3%. The receptor's source is a human donor with acute or convalescent COVID-19. The donor label of this sample is uncertain. The sample taken for sequencing was peripheral blood. This sequence joins TRBV9 and TRBJ2-1, with TRBD2 matching 9 bases. CDR3 coding DNA: TGTGCCAGCAGCGTAGCGGCGGGAGGGAATACGGGTTACGAGCAGTTCTTC. Translated: CASSVAAGGNTGYEQFF.